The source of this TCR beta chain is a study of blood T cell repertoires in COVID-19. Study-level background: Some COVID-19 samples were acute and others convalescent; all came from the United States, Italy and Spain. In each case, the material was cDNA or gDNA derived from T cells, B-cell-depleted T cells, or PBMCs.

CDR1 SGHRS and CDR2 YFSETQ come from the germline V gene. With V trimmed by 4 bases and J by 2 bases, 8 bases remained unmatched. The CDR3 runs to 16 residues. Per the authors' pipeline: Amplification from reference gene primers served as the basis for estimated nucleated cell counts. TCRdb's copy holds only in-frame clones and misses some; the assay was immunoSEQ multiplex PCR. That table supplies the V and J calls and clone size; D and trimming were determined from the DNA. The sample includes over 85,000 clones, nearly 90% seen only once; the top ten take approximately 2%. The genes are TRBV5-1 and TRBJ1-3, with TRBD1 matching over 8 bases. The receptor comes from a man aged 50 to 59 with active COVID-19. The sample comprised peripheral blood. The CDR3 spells CASSPRAGGTGNTIYF. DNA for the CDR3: TGCGCCAGCAGCCCCCGGGCAGGGGGCACTGGAAACACCATATATTTT.